The clone carrying this TCR beta chain was counted only a few times. The antigen is undetermined. This entry is derived from a study of blood T cells in healthy people across ages. Study summary: Template switching caught about one barcoded beta molecule for each two T cells. Study-level results: The recorded TCR beta diversity per million T cells decreased in a roughly linear manner with age.

Germline CDR1 and CDR2: LGHNT and FRNRAP. V lost 6 bases and J 6 bases, leaving 12 bases between the germline ends. The CDR3 contains 13 residues. For the second PCR, which ran for 7 to 11 cycles, a sample-barcoded 5' primer and a J-beta primer mix were used. Each CDR3 protein gets one entry after TCRdb re-called the 5' RACE reads with MiXCR. The table shows about 1.6 million distinct CDR3 sequences, with 34% occurring only once. The chain joins TRBV12-5 to TRBJ2-1; D is perhaps TRBD2 (5 bases). The sequencing sample was made of blood. The receptor comes from a young woman in good health. DNA of the CDR3: TGTGCTAGTGGAAAGGACTTACCCAATGAGCAGTTCTTC. Translated, it gives CASGKDLPNEQFF. Full variable domain (rest looked up from reference TRBV12-5 and TRBJ2-1): DARVTQTPRHKVTEMGQEVTMRCQPILGHNTVFWYRQTMMQGLELLAYFRNRAPLDDSGMPKDRFSAEMPDATLATLKIQPSEPRDSAVYFCASGKDLPNEQFFGPGTRLTVL.